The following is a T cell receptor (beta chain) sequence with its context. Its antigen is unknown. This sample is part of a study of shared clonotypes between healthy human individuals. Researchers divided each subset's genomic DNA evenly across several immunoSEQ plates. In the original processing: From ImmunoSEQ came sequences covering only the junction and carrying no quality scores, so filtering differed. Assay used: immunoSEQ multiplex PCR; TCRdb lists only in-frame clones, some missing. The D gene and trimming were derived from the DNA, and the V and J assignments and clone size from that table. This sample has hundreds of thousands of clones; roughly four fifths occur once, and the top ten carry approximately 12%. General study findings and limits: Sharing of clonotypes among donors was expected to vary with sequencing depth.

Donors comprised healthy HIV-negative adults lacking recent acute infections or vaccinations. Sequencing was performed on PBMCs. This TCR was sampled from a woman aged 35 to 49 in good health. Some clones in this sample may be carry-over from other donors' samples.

Here the CDR3 reads CASSLGQTNQPQHF. The CDR3 nucleotides are TGTGCCAGCAGCTTAGGACAAACAAATCAGCCCCAGCATTTT. The chain employs TRBV7-8 and TRBJ1-5; D unresolved. The germline V gene has CDR1 SGHVS and CDR2 FQNEAQ. Trimming stripped 1 base from V and 4 bases from J, with 8 bases between. The CDR3 is 14 residues long.